The 9 T cell receptor beta chains listed next were all sequenced from one sample in a study of blood T cell repertoires in COVID-19. Assay: immunoSEQ multiplex PCR; the TCRdb copy retains only in-frame clones and omits some. The table records about 120,000 clones, approximately 85% of them present only once. Material: peripheral blood. The origin of the receptors is a human donor in a cohort sampled during active COVID-19.

The rearrangement uses TRBV2 and TRBJ1-1; 7 positions agree with TRBD1. CDR3 size: 11 residues. Germline CDR1 is SNHLY and CDR2 is FYNNEI. Unmatched junction bases numbered 4, after V lost 8 bases and J lost 7 bases. For the CDR3, the DNA is TGTGCCAGCTCTTGGACAGGTGAAGCTTTCTTT. This gives the protein CASSWTGEAFF.

This clone was recorded a few times. The rearrangement joins TRBV19 to TRBJ2-4; perhaps TRBD2 as D (6 bases). Germline values: CDR1 LNHDA, CDR2 SQIVND (reference sequence). The CDR3 extends over 14 amino acids. V lost 3 bases, J lost 8 bases, and 14 bases lay in between. CDR3 residues: CASSMVEGFDIQYF. The CDR3 DNA follows: TGTGCCAGTAGTATGGTGGAGGGCTTCGACATTCAGTACTTC. The variable domain in full, with the rest retrieved from reference TRBV19 and TRBJ2-4, is DGGITQSPKYLFRKEGQNVTLSCEQNLNHDAMYWYRQDPGQGLRLIYYSQIVNDFQKGDIAEGYSVSREKKESFPLTVTSAQKNPTAFYLCASSMVEGFDIQYFGAGTRLSVL.

The chain has TRBV10-3 and TRBJ2-7; 8 bases line up with TRBD1. CDR3 length: 14 residues. J gave up 6 bases and V 11 bases, and 15 bases lay outside the gene matches. CDR1 and CDR2 (germline): ENHRY, SYGVKD. The CDR3 sequence: CASRGETGASEQYF. CDR3 DNA sequence: TGTGCCTCGAGGGGCGAGACAGGGGCCTCCGAGCAGTACTTC.

The chain carries TRBV3-1 (or the pseudogene TRBV3-2) and TRBJ1-3, with 8 bases that match TRBD1. The junction had 9 bases not matched to a gene; V was cut back by 3 bases and J by 8 bases. This CDR3 region has 15 residues. The germline V gene encodes CDR1 LGHDT and CDR2 YNNKEL (reference sequence). Written as DNA, the CDR3 is TGTGCCAGCAGCCAGGACGACAGGGGTTTAGACACCATATATTTT. Translating gives CASSQDDRGLDTIYF.

This clone was seen only a few times. The chain uses TRBV10-1 and TRBJ2-2, with a weak D call TRBD2 (5 bases). The CDR3 has 12 amino acids. CDR1 WNHNN and CDR2 SYGVQD come from the germline V gene (reference sequence). Trimming removed 4 bases from V and 7 bases from J, with 7 bases in between. The CDR3 region is CASSVGSGELFF. The CDR3, as DNA: TGCGCCAGCAGTGTGGGGAGCGGGGAGCTGTTTTTT.

This clone was detected only a few times. The gene calls are TRBV7-9 and TRBJ1-4; 8 bases align to TRBD1. There are 15 residues in the CDR3. The junction had 6 bases not matched to a gene; V was cut back by 5 bases and J by 4 bases. CDR1 and CDR2 (germline): SEHNR, FQNEAQ (reference sequence). The DNA for the CDR3 is TGTGCCAGCAGCACCGGGACAGGTGATAATGAAAAACTGTTTTTT. Residues: CASSTGTGDNEKLFF.

This rearrangement joins TRBV7-8 to TRBJ1-4, with D uncertain. This CDR3 spans 13 amino acids. V was trimmed by 0 bases and J by 8 bases, leaving 7 bases between them. From germline, CDR1 is SGHVS and CDR2 FQNEAQ. The DNA for the CDR3 is TGTGCCAGCAGCTTAGCCGGGGTGGAAAAACTGTTTTTT. It codes for CASSLAGVEKLFF.

V and J are TRBV19 and TRBJ2-4, with TRBD1 matching over 8 bases. Germline V gives CDR1 LNHDA, CDR2 SQIVND (reference sequence). There are 17 residues in the CDR3. J gave up 1 base and V 5 bases, and 10 bases lay outside the gene matches. Here the CDR3 reads CASSPGQAVWAKNIQYF. The CDR3, as DNA: TGTGCCAGTAGTCCGGGACAGGCCGTTTGGGCCAAAAACATTCAGTACTTC.

This clone was detected only a few times. The V gene is TRBV15, the J gene TRBJ1-5; TRBD1 aligns across 7 bases. V trimming: 1 base; J trimming: 7 bases; junction bases outside the gene matches: 7. Germline values: CDR1 LNHNV, CDR2 YYDKDF (reference sequence). This CDR3 contains 15 residues. As DNA, the CDR3 is TGTGCCACCAGCAGAGGGGACAGCCCTTTGCAGCCCCAGCATTTT. Amino acid sequence: CATSRGDSPLQPQHF.